Below, 10 T cell receptor beta chains from the same sample are listed, as sequenced in a study of T cell changes during pregnancy in multiple sclerosis. TCRdb keeps only in-frame clones here, not all; method: immunoSEQ multiplex PCR. The sample holds about 59,000 clones, less than 95% seen once. Sequenced material: CD8+ T cells from peripheral blood mononuclear cells, taken after pregnancy. The receptors stem from a female donor with multiple sclerosis, enrolled in a pregnancy study.

The gene calls are TRBV19 and TRBJ2-5, with D unclear. The CDR3 covers 11 residues. Germline loops: CDR1 LNHDA, CDR2 SQIVND (reference sequence). The germline V and J ends were trimmed by 7 bases and 4 bases, with 7 bases remaining between them. The CDR3 region has the DNA TGTGCCAGTAAGGAGTCAGAGACCCAGTACTTC. Translation: CASKESETQYF.

With regard to this clone: Other DNA variants within this sample encode the same CDR3. The chain has TRBV2 and TRBJ2-7; TRBD2 aligns across 7 bases. This CDR3 has 12 residues. V shed 6 bases, J shed 4 bases, and the junction held 3 bases outside the gene matches. Looked up from germline, CDR1 is SNHLY and CDR2 is FYNNEI. The DNA for the CDR3 is TGTGCCAGCAGGGGAGGGGTTTACGAGCAGTACTTC. This translates into CASRGGVYEQYF. Supplemented by reference TRBV2 and TRBJ2-7, the full variable domain reads EPEVTQTPSHQVTQMGQEVILRCVPISNHLYFYWYRQILGQKVEFLVSFYNNEISEKSEIFDDQFSVERPDGSNFTLKIRSTKLEDSAMYFCASRGGVYEQYFGPGTRLTVT.

V and J are TRBV5-1 and TRBJ1-5, with 10 bases identical to TRBD1. Trimming at V came to 3 bases and at J to 1 base, leaving 4 bases not matched to a gene. The CDR3 is 16 amino acids. Per the germline V gene, CDR1 is SGHRS and CDR2 is YFSETQ. This CDR3 reads CASSYGQGGSNQPQHF. CDR3 bases: TGCGCCAGCAGCTATGGACAGGGGGGGAGCAATCAGCCCCAGCATTTT.

The CDR3 sequence: CASTGSGNSPLHF. Written as DNA, the CDR3 is TGTGCCAGCACAGGGTCCGGTAATTCACCCCTCCACTTT. V usage is TRBV30 and J usage is TRBJ1-6; tentatively, D is TRBD1 (6 bases). The V gene's germline CDR1 is GTSNPN and CDR2 SVGIG (reference sequence). CDR3 length equals 13 residues. Trimming cost V 8 bases and J 6 bases, with 14 bases left between them.

The chain is built from TRBV5-6 and TRBJ1-2; no clear D gene. Germline CDR1 is SGHDT and CDR2 is YYEEEE. This CDR3 has 14 amino acids. Trimming cost V 5 bases and J 8 bases, with 19 bases left between them. CDR3 region: CASSNSPSPAGYTF. The DNA of the CDR3 is TGTGCCAGCAGTAATTCCCCCTCTCCTGCGGGCTACACCTTC. The full variable domain, with the rest looked up from reference TRBV5-6 and TRBJ1-2, is DAGVTQSPTHLIKTRGQQVTLRCSPKSGHDTVSWYQQALGQGPQFIFQYYEEEERQRGNFPDRFSGHQFPNYSSELNVNALLLGDSALYLCASSNSPSPAGYTFGSGTRLTVV.

This clone was recorded a few times. This chain links TRBV6-4 with TRBJ1-2; 9 bases fit TRBD1. V shed 0 bases, J shed 8 bases, and the junction held 1 base outside the gene matches. Germline V CDR1 and CDR2: MRHNA, SNTAGT. The CDR3 is made up of 13 amino acids. The CDR3 sequence: CASSDSGQGGYTF. CDR3 in DNA: TGTGCCAGCAGTGACTCGGGACAGGGAGGCTACACCTTC.

This clone has just one count. V usage is TRBV27 and J usage is TRBJ2-7; 8 nucleotides align to TRBD1. In germline, CDR1 is MNHEY, CDR2 SMNVEV (reference sequence). J was trimmed by 4 bases and V by 2 bases; bases with no gene match: 10. This CDR3 region has 16 residues. This CDR3 reads CASSLTLDRVPYEQYF. The CDR3 DNA sequence: TGTGCCAGCAGTTTAACCTTGGACAGGGTACCGTACGAGCAGTACTTC.

V is TRBV2 and J is TRBJ1-2; 8 bases match TRBD1. Trimming took 9 bases from V and 8 from J; bases not matched to a gene: 8. The CDR3 loop spans 12 amino acids. Germline V gene data show CDR1 as SNHLY and CDR2 as FYNNEI. DNA for the CDR3: TGTGCCAGTGGACCAGCAGGGGGCGGCTACACCTTC. Translating gives CASGPAGGGYTF.

The DNA for the CDR3 is TGTGCCAGCAGCTTAGCCCCAGCAGGCTCCTACGAGCAGTACTTC. Translated, it gives CASSLAPAGSYEQYF. This chain links TRBV7-9 with TRBJ2-7; no clear D gene. The CDR3 contains 15 residues. V lost 0 bases, J lost 0 bases, and 9 bases lay in between. In germline, CDR1 is SEHNR, CDR2 FQNEAQ (reference sequence).

The J gene is TRBJ2-3, the V gene TRBV5-6; tentative D call: TRBD2 (6 bases). Trimming stripped 3 bases from V and 2 bases from J, with 7 bases between. This CDR3 contains 13 residues. The germline V gene has CDR1 SGHDT and CDR2 YYEEEE. In DNA, the CDR3 is TGTGCCAGCAGCTGGACTACCACAGATACGCAGTATTTT. Amino acid sequence: CASSWTTTDTQYF.